One and the same sample provided the 4 T cell receptor beta chains below, sequenced in a study of blood T cell repertoires in COVID-19. Here immunoSEQ multiplex PCR was the method, and the copy in TCRdb shows in-frame clones only, minus some. Found here are around 370,000 clones, around 91% of them singletons; the top ten hold under 3.5%. The sequencing input was peripheral blood. Receptor source: a woman in her late teens or twenties who had recovered from COVID-19.

The chain joins TRBV18 to TRBJ1-6; D is perhaps TRBD1 (5 bases). V shed 3 bases and J shed 3 bases, with 15 bases lying between them. The CDR3 is made up of 17 amino acids. Germline CDR1 and CDR2: KGHSH and LQKENI. The CDR3 DNA sequence: TGTGCCAGCTCACCCGGGATCGGGGACTTCTATAATTCACCCCTCCACTTT. This codes for CASSPGIGDFYNSPLHF.

This chain links TRBV5-6 with TRBJ1-1, with 7 nucleotides matching TRBD1. J lost 0 bases, V lost 0 bases, and 5 bases had no gene match. Germline CDR1 reads SGHDT; CDR2 reads YYEEEE. The CDR3 is made up of 16 amino acids. DNA of the CDR3: TGTGCCAGCAGCTTGGTAGGGGGCGGCTTGAACACTGAAGCTTTCTTT. This sequence encodes CASSLVGGGLNTEAFF.

The chain joins TRBV15 to TRBJ2-3; 11 bases align to TRBD1. The CDR3 spans 18 residues. In germline, CDR1 is LNHNV, CDR2 YYDKDF (reference sequence). V trimming: 3 bases; J trimming: 7 bases; junction bases outside the gene matches: 15. In DNA, the CDR3 is TGTGCCACCAGCAGGGGAATGGACAGGGGGCCAATTTATAATACGCAGTATTTT. Its protein product is CATSRGMDRGPIYNTQYF.

The chain uses TRBV4-1 and TRBJ2-7; 13 nucleotides line up with TRBD2. V shed 2 bases and J 6 bases; nucleotides not matched to a gene: 7. The length of the CDR3 is 16 residues. Germline V gene lookup returns CDR1 MGHRA and CDR2 YSYEKL. CDR3 region: CASSQLGLAGHGEQYV. The DNA for the CDR3 is TGCGCCAGCAGCCAATTGGGACTAGCGGGACACGGCGAGCAGTACGTC.